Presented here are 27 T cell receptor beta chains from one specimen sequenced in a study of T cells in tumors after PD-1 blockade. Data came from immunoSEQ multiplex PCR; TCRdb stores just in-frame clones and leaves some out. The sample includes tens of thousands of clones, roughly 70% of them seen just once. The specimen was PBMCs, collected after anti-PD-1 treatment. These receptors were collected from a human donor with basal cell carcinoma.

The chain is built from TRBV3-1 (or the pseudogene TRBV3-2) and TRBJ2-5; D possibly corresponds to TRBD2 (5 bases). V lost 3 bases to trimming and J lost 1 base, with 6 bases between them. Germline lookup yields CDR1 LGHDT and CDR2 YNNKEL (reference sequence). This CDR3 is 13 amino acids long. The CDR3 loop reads CASSQRAQETQYF. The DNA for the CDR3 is TGTGCCAGCAGCCAGCGGGCCCAAGAGACCCAGTACTTC.

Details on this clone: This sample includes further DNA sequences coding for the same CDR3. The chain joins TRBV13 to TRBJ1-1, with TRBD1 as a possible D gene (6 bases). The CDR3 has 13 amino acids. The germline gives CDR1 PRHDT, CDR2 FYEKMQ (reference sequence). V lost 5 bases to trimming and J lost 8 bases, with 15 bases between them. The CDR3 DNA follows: TGTGCCAGCAGCCCGGGGGGAGGGGGGGAAGCTTTCTTT. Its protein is CASSPGGGGEAFF.

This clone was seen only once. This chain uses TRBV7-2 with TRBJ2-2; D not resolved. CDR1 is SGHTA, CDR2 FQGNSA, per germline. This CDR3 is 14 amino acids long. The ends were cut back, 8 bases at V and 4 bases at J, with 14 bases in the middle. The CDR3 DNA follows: TGTGCCAGCGGCAGGACGGAAGGCACCGGGGAGCTGTTTTTT. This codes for CASGRTEGTGELFF. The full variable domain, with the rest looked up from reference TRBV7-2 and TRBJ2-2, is GAGVSQSPSNKVTEKGKDVELRCDPISGHTALYWYRQSLGQGLEFLIYFQGNSAPDKSGLPSDRFSAERTGGSVSTLTIQRTQQEDSAVYLCASGRTEGTGELFFGEGSRLTVL.

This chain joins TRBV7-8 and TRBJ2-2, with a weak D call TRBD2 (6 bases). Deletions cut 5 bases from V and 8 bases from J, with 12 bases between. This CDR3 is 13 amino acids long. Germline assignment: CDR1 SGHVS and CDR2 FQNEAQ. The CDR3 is CASSVFGLGELFF. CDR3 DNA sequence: TGTGCCAGCAGCGTATTCGGACTAGGGGAGCTGTTTTTT.

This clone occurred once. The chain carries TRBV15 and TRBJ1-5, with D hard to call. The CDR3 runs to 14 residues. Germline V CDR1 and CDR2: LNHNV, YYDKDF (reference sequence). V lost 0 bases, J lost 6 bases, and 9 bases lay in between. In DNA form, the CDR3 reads TGTGCCACCAGCAGAGATGGGAACGGTCAGCCCCAGCATTTT. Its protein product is CATSRDGNGQPQHF.

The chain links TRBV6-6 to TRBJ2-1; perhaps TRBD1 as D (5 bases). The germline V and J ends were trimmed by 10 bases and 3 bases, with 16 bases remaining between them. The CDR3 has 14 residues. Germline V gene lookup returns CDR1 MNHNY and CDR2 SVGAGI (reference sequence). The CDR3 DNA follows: TGTGCCACCCAGGGCCTTGTGGGCTACAATGAGCAGTTCTTC. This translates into CATQGLVGYNEQFF.

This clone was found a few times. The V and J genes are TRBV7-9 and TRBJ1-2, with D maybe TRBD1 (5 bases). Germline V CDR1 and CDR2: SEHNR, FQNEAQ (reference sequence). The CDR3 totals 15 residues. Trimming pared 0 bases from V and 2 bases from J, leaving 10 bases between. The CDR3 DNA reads TGTGCCAGCAGCTTAGCGAGGGGTTTGAACTATGGCTACACCTTC. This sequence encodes CASSLARGLNYGYTF.

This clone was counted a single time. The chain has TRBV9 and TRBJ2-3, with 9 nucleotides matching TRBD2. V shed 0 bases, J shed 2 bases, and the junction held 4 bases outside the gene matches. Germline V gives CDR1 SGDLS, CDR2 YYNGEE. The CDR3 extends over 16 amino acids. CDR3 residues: CASSVAERGDTDTQYF. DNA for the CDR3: TGTGCCAGCAGCGTAGCGGAGCGGGGGGACACAGATACGCAGTATTTT.

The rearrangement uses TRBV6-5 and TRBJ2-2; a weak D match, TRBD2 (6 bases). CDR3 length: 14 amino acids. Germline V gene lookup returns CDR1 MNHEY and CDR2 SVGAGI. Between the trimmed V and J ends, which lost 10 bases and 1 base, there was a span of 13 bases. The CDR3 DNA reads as TGTGCCACCCTAGGGACTTTGAACACCGGGGAGCTGTTTTTT. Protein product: CATLGTLNTGELFF.

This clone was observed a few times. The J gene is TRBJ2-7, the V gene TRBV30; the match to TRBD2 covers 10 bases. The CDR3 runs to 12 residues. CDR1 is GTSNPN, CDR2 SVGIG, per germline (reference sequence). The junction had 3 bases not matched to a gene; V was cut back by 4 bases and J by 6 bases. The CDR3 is CAWMGLALEQYF. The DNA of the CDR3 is TGTGCCTGGATGGGACTAGCGCTCGAGCAGTACTTC.

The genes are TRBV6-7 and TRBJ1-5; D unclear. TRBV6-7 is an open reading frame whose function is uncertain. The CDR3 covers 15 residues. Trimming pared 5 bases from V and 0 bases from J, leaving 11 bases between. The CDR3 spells CASSPPPLSNQPQHF. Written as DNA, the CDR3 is TGTGCCAGCAGTCCGCCTCCCCTTAGCAATCAGCCCCAGCATTTT.

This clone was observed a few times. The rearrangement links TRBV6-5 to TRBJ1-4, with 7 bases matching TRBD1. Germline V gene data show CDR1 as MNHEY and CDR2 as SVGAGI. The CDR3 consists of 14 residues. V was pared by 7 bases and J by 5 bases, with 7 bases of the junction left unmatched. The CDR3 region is CASIKDRRNEKLFF. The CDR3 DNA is TGTGCCAGCATAAAGGACAGGCGCAATGAAAAACTGTTTTTT.

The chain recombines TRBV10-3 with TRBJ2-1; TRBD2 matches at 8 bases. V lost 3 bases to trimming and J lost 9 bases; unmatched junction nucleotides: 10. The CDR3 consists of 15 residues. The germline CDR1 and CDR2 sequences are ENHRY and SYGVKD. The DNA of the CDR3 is TGTGCCATCAGTGACCCCGACACTAGCGGCAGTGAGCAGTTCTTC. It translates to CAISDPDTSGSEQFF.

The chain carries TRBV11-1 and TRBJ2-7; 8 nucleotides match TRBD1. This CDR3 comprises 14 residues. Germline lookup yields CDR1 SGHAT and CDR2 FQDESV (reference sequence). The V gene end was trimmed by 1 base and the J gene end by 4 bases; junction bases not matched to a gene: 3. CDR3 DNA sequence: TGTGCCAGCAGCTTAGGGACAGGGAGTTACGAGCAGTACTTC. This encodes CASSLGTGSYEQYF.

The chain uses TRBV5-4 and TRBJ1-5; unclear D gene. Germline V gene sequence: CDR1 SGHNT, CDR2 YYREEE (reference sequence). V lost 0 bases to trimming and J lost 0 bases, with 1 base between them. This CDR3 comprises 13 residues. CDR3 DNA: TGTGCCAGCAGCTTGGATAGCAATCAGCCCCAGCATTTT. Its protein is CASSLDSNQPQHF.

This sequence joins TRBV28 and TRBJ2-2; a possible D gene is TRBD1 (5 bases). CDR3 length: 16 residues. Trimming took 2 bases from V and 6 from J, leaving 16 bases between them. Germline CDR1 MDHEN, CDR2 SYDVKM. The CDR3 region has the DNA TGTGCCAGCAGTTTAGGAGATGGCAGGGTCGCCGGGGAGCTGTTTTTT. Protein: CASSLGDGRVAGELFF.

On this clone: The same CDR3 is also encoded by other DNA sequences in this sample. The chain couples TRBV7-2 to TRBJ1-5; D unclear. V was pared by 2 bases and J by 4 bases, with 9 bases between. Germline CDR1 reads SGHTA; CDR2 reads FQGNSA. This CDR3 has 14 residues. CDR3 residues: CASSLRGGNQPQHF. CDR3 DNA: TGTGCCAGCAGCTTAAGAGGAGGGAATCAGCCCCAGCATTTT.

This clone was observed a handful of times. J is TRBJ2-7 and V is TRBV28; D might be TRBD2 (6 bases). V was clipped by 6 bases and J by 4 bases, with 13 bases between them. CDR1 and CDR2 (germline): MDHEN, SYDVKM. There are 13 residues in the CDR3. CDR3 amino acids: CASRRDSEYEQYF. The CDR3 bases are TGTGCCAGCAGGCGGGACTCGGAGTACGAGCAGTACTTC.

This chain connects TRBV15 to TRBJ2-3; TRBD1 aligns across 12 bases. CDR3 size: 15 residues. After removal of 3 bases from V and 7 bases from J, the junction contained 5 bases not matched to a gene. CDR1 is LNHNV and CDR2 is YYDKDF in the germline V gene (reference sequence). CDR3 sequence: CATSRPGQGANTQYF. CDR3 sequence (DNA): TGTGCCACCAGCAGGCCGGGACAGGGGGCAAATACGCAGTATTTT.

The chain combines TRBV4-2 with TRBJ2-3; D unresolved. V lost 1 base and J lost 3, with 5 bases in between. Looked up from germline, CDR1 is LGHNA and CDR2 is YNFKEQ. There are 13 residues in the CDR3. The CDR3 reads CASSQARTDTQYF. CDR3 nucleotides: TGTGCCAGCAGCCAAGCCCGAACAGATACGCAGTATTTT.

The CDR3 nucleotides read TGTGCCAGCAGCTTAGCGGGCGGTTTAAATGAGCAGTTCTTC. Protein sequence: CASSLAGGLNEQFF. This chain joins TRBV7-8 and TRBJ2-1; no firm D call. Trimming took 0 bases from V and 7 from J, leaving 10 bases between them. The germline CDR1 and CDR2 sequences are SGHVS and FQNEAQ. This CDR3 contains 14 residues.

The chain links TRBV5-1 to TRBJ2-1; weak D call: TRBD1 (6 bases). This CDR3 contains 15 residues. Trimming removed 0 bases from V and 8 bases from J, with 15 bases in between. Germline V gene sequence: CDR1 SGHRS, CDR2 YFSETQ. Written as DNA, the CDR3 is TGCGCCAGCAGCTTGGATTGGGACACGGAGGATGAGCAGTTCTTC. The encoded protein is CASSLDWDTEDEQFF.

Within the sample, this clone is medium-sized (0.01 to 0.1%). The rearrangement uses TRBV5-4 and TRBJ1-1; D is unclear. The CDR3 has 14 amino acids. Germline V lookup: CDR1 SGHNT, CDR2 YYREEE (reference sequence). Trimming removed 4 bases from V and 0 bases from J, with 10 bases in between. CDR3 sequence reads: CASSRWFLNTEAFF. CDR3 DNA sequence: TGTGCCAGCAGCCGCTGGTTCCTGAACACTGAAGCTTTCTTT.

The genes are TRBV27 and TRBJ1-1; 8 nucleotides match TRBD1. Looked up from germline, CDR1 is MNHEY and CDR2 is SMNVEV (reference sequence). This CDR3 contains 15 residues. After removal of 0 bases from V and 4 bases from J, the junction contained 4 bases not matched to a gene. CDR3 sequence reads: CASSLSTTGGTEAFF. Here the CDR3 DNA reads TGTGCCAGCAGTTTATCAACTACAGGGGGCACTGAAGCTTTCTTT.

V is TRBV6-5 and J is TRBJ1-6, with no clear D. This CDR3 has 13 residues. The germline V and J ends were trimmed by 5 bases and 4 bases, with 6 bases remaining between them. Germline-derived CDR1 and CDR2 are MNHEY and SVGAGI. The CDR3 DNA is TGTGCCAGCAGTCCGGGGTATAATTCACCCCTCCACTTT. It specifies CASSPGYNSPLHF.

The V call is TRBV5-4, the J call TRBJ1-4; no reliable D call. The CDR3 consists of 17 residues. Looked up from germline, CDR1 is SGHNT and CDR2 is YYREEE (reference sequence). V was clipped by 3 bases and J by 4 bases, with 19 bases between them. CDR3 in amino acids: CASSSAREGGLNEKLFF. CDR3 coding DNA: TGTGCCAGCAGCTCCGCTCGTGAGGGCGGACTTAATGAAAAACTGTTTTTT.

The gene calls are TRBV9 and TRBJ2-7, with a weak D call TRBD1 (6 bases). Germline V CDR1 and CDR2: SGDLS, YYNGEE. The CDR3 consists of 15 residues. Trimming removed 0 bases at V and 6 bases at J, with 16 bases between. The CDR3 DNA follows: TGTGCCAGCAGCGTAGATGCAGGGGCAAACGTCGAGCAGTACTTC. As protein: CASSVDAGANVEQYF.